This T cell receptor beta chain emerged from a study of blood T cell repertoires in COVID-19. Clones were read by immunoSEQ multiplex PCR, and TCRdb kept only the in-frame ones, dropping some. Of over 95,000 clones listed, around 88% are singletons. Unmatched junction bases numbered 4, after V lost 1 base and J lost 1 base. Germline assignment: CDR1 LGHNA and CDR2 YNFKEQ. This CDR3 comprises 16 residues. The sample consisted of peripheral blood. J is TRBJ1-5 and V is TRBV4-2, with 7 bases fitting TRBD1. The clonotype was recovered from a human donor with acute or convalescent COVID-19. The donor label of this sample is uncertain. CDR3 loop: CASSQASTGSNQPQHF. The CDR3 nucleotides read TGTGCCAGCAGCCAAGCTTCGACAGGGAGCAATCAGCCCCAGCATTTT.